These 31 T cell receptor beta chains share one sample of origin, sequenced in a study of ipilimumab plus nivolumab after autologous stem cell transplantation. Method: immunoSEQ multiplex PCR; TCRdb's copy keeps in-frame clones and lacks some. In the table there are around 19,000 clones, roughly four fifths of which are singletons. This specimen was PBMCs, taken in a trial of ipilimumab plus nivolumab as post-transplant consolidation. The receptors derive from a male donor with diffuse large B-cell lymphoma.

This chain connects TRBV11-3 to TRBJ2-1; D unresolved. Trimming left V 1 base short and J 11 bases short, with 9 bases between. Germline CDR1 SGHNT, CDR2 YENEEA. This CDR3 region has 12 residues. CDR3 region: CASSLVGRKQFF. The DNA for the CDR3 is TGTGCCAGCAGCTTAGTAGGTCGGAAGCAGTTCTTC.

The chain employs TRBV18 and TRBJ1-2; D uncertain. V lost 3 bases, J lost 8 bases, and 13 bases lay in between. There are 13 residues in the CDR3. The germline CDR1 and CDR2 sequences are KGHSH and LQKENI. This CDR3 is CASSPVTEVGYTF. In nucleotides, the CDR3 is TGTGCCAGCTCACCCGTTACAGAGGTGGGCTACACCTTC. Combining the CDR3 with reference TRBV18 and TRBJ1-2 gives the whole variable domain NAGVMQNPRHLVRRRGQEARLRCSPMKGHSHVYWYRQLPEEGLKFMVYLQKENIIDESGMPKERFSAEFPKEGPSILRIQQVVRGDSAAYFCASSPVTEVGYTFGSGTRLTVV.

This chain uses TRBV7-9 with TRBJ1-2, with D maybe TRBD1 (5 bases). Germline lookup yields CDR1 SEHNR and CDR2 FQNEAQ (reference sequence). The CDR3 contains 13 residues. V lost 1 base to trimming and J lost 8 bases, with 11 bases between them. The CDR3 nucleotides are TGTGCCAGCAGCTTAGAACGGGACGGCGGCTACACCTTC. Its protein is CASSLERDGGYTF. Full variable domain (rest looked up from reference TRBV7-9 and TRBJ1-2): DTGVSQNPRHKITKRGQNVTFRCDPISEHNRLYWYRQTLGQGPEFLTYFQNEAQLEKSRLLSDRFSAERPKGSFSTLEIQRTEQGDSAMYLCASSLERDGGYTFGSGTRLTVV.

V is TRBV7-9 and J is TRBJ1-4; D ambiguous. V gave up 5 bases and J gave up 5 bases, with 15 bases separating them. This CDR3 comprises 15 residues. Germline lookup yields CDR1 SEHNR and CDR2 FQNEAQ (reference sequence). The CDR3 DNA sequence: TGTGCCAGCAGCCCAGCCCAGACGGGCAATGAAAAACTGTTTTTT. The encoded protein is CASSPAQTGNEKLFF. The variable domain in full, with the rest retrieved from reference TRBV7-9 and TRBJ1-4, is DTGVSQNPRHKITKRGQNVTFRCDPISEHNRLYWYRQTLGQGPEFLTYFQNEAQLEKSRLLSDRFSAERPKGSFSTLEIQRTEQGDSAMYLCASSPAQTGNEKLFFGSGTQLSVL.

The CDR3, as DNA: TGTGCCAGCACCCCATACCCCCCCCGAGGCACTGAAGCTTTCTTT. Residues: CASTPYPPRGTEAFF. The genes are TRBV27 and TRBJ1-1; D is unclear. Germline V lookup: CDR1 MNHEY, CDR2 SMNVEV (reference sequence). The CDR3 totals 15 residues. With 7 bases removed from V and 4 bases from J, the gap between germline ends came to 19 bases.

The chain uses TRBV11-3 and TRBJ2-2; D call uncertain. The V gene lost 5 bases and the J gene lost 7 bases, with 8 bases spanning the gap. The V gene's germline CDR1 is SGHNT and CDR2 YENEEA. This CDR3 has 12 amino acids. CDR3 amino acids: CASSGYGGELFF. CDR3 sequence (DNA): TGTGCCAGCAGCGGGTACGGCGGGGAGCTGTTTTTT.

The V gene is TRBV2, the J gene TRBJ2-3, with D possibly matching TRBD1 (5 bases). The CDR3 is made up of 13 amino acids. V lost 3 bases and J 4 bases, leaving 8 bases between the germline ends. Germline CDR1 reads SNHLY; CDR2 reads FYNNEI. CDR3: CASSDLGADTQYF. As DNA, the CDR3 is TGTGCCAGCAGTGATTTAGGGGCAGATACGCAGTATTTT. Full variable domain (remainder filled in from reference TRBV2 and TRBJ2-3): EPEVTQTPSHQVTQMGQEVILRCVPISNHLYFYWYRQILGQKVEFLVSFYNNEISEKSEIFDDQFSVERPDGSNFTLKIRSTKLEDSAMYFCASSDLGADTQYFGPGTRLTVL.

J is TRBJ2-3 and V is TRBV5-1; perhaps TRBD2 as D (7 bases). CDR3 length equals 17 residues. Trimming shortened V by 0 bases and J by 2 bases, and 16 bases separated the two germline ends. Germline assignment: CDR1 SGHRS and CDR2 YFSETQ. In DNA form, the CDR3 reads TGCGCCAGCAGCTTGGCCTCGGGGGGCAGTTACACAGATACGCAGTATTTT. Amino acid sequence: CASSLASGGSYTDTQYF.

V gene TRBV10-3 combines with J gene TRBJ1-1, with 12 positions matching TRBD1. This CDR3 has 17 residues. Looked up from germline, CDR1 is ENHRY and CDR2 is SYGVKD. The J segment lost 0 bases and the V segment lost 6 bases, leaving 8 bases of the junction unmatched. The CDR3 sequence: CAIRSFRDRGLNTEAFF. The CDR3 DNA sequence: TGTGCCATCAGAAGCTTCCGGGACAGGGGGCTGAACACTGAAGCTTTCTTT.

This chain uses TRBV25-1 with TRBJ2-1; maybe TRBD2 (5 bases). CDR1 is MGHDK, CDR2 SYGVNS, per germline. V lost 4 bases to trimming and J lost 7 bases, with 14 bases between them. The CDR3 runs 14 residues. The CDR3 DNA follows: TGTGCCAGCAGTGGAGTTCGGGGTTGGAATGAGCAGTTCTTC. This translates into CASSGVRGWNEQFF.

V usage is TRBV11-2 and J usage is TRBJ2-5; TRBD2 matches at 8 bases. The CDR3 extends over 14 amino acids. The V gene end was trimmed by 5 bases and the J gene end by 5 bases; junction bases not matched to a gene: 7. Germline V lookup: CDR1 SGHAT, CDR2 FQNNGV. The CDR3 nucleotides read TGTGCCAGCAGCCGCAGCGGGGGTCTGGAGACCCAGTACTTC. Translation: CASSRSGGLETQYF.

The V call is TRBV7-9, the J call TRBJ2-1; 12 bases map to TRBD2. The germline V gene encodes CDR1 SEHNR and CDR2 FQNEAQ (reference sequence). Trimming cost V 5 bases and J 9 bases; bases outside gene matches: 8. This CDR3 spans 15 amino acids. CDR3 residues: CASSPLAGGPGEQFF. The DNA for the CDR3 is TGTGCCAGCAGCCCCCTAGCGGGGGGGCCGGGTGAGCAGTTCTTC.

By its share, this clone is medium-sized (0.01 to 0.1%). The chain joins TRBV14 to TRBJ2-7; D ambiguous. The germline CDR1 and CDR2 sequences are SGHDN and FVKESK. This CDR3 has 13 residues. Deletions cut 4 bases from V and 3 bases from J, with 10 bases between. This chain's CDR3 is CASSPHRSYEQYF. The CDR3 coding sequence is TGTGCCAGCAGCCCCCACCGTAGCTACGAGCAGTACTTC.

The chain links TRBV12-2 to TRBJ2-7; the D segment call TRBD1 is taken from the table without a DNA check. TRBV12-2 is noted as a pseudogene. The CDR3 consists of 18 residues. This chain's CDR3 is CASRITGTQGVISYEQYF. As DNA, the CDR3 is TGTGCAAGTCGCATCACCGGTACACAGGGGGTCATCTCCTACGAGCAGTACTTC.

V gene TRBV4-1 combines with J gene TRBJ1-2; D unclear. V lost 5 bases and J lost 3, with 13 bases in between. The CDR3 totals 14 residues. Germline V gene data show CDR1 as MGHRA and CDR2 as YSYEKL. The CDR3, as DNA: TGCGCCAGCAGCACCGGGGAGGAATACTATGGCTACACCTTC. This sequence encodes CASSTGEEYYGYTF.

The chain combines TRBV18 with TRBJ1-1; D remains unclear. The CDR3 is 14 amino acids. The germline V gene has CDR1 KGHSH and CDR2 LQKENI. V dropped 2 bases and J dropped 0 bases, with 7 bases sitting between them. The CDR3 DNA sequence: TGTGCCAGCTCACCAGATCCGCTGAACACTGAAGCTTTCTTT. Amino acids: CASSPDPLNTEAFF.

The CDR3 DNA sequence: TGTGCCAGCAGCAAGACCGGGACTAGCGGGGGCCGAGGGGAGCTGTTTTTT. This codes for CASSKTGTSGGRGELFF. The rearrangement joins TRBV5-4 to TRBJ2-2; TRBD2 aligns across 14 bases. The germline V gene encodes CDR1 SGHNT and CDR2 YYREEE (reference sequence). V lost 4 bases to trimming and J lost 8 bases; unmatched junction nucleotides: 10. CDR3 length equals 17 residues.

This sequence joins TRBV7-3 and TRBJ2-6; a weak D match, TRBD2 (6 bases). From germline, CDR1 is SGHTA and CDR2 FQGTGA. The germline V and J ends were trimmed by 3 bases and 0 bases, with 15 bases remaining between them. The CDR3 covers 18 residues. CDR3 sequence: CASSFPGLSPSGANVLTF. The CDR3 nucleotides are TGTGCCAGCAGCTTTCCGGGACTCAGCCCCTCTGGGGCCAACGTCCTGACTTTC.

This clone was counted a few times. The chain combines TRBV5-6 with TRBJ1-2; D is undetermined. With 3 bases removed from V and 5 bases from J, the gap between germline ends came to 20 bases. CDR3 size: 16 residues. CDR1 SGHDT and CDR2 YYEEEE come from the germline V gene. The CDR3: CASSSYDRKPKYGYTF. CDR3 DNA sequence: TGTGCCAGCAGCTCATACGACCGTAAACCGAAATATGGCTACACCTTC.

The chain employs TRBV6-1 and TRBJ1-6; no clear D gene. The CDR3 consists of 14 residues. The V end lost 4 bases, the J end lost 5 bases, and 9 bases lay between the germline ends. The germline V gene has CDR1 MNHNS and CDR2 SASEGT. CDR3 protein: CASSARTDNSPLHF. Here the CDR3 DNA reads TGTGCCAGCAGTGCCAGGACCGATAATTCACCCCTCCACTTT.

The V gene is TRBV25-1, the J gene TRBJ2-3; no reliable D call. Trimming took off 8 bases at V and 0 bases at J, with 3 bases between the two ends. This CDR3 has 11 residues. The V gene's germline CDR1 is MGHDK and CDR2 SYGVNS. CDR3 loop: CASRSTDTQYF. The CDR3 DNA is TGTGCCAGCCGCAGCACAGATACGCAGTATTTT.

This clone was seen just once. The chain joins TRBV11-2 to TRBJ1-2; D remains ambiguous. The CDR3 runs to 12 residues. Trimming pared 1 base from V and 8 bases from J, leaving 8 bases between. Per the germline V gene, CDR1 is SGHAT and CDR2 is FQNNGV. Here the CDR3 DNA reads TGTGCCAGCAGCTTAGTAGAGGAAGGCTACACCTTC. It specifies CASSLVEEGYTF.

The CDR3 DNA follows: TGCGCCAGCAGTGAGTTGCGGGGGGGGAACACCGGGGAGCTGTTTTTT. Amino acid sequence: CASSELRGGNTGELFF. This chain connects TRBV10-2 to TRBJ2-2; 9 positions match TRBD2. Unmatched junction bases numbered 1, after V lost 1 base and J lost 1 base. Germline CDR1 reads WSHSY; CDR2 reads SAAADI. The CDR3 covers 16 residues.

V usage is TRBV6-5 and J usage is TRBJ2-1; D gene unclear. V was clipped by 2 bases and J by 7 bases, with 12 bases between them. Per germline, CDR1 MNHEY and CDR2 SVGAGI. The CDR3 consists of 14 residues. The CDR3 loop reads CASSYDFHGNEQFF. CDR3 in DNA: TGTGCCAGCAGTTACGACTTCCACGGGAATGAGCAGTTCTTC.

The V gene is TRBV19, the J gene TRBJ1-1; weak D call: TRBD1 (5 bases). Germline loops: CDR1 LNHDA, CDR2 SQIVND (reference sequence). CDR3 size: 16 residues. V was pared by 5 bases and J by 1 base, with 17 bases between. CDR3 protein: CASSPRSGQENTEAFF. Written as DNA, the CDR3 is TGTGCCAGTAGTCCCCGGTCAGGGCAGGAGAACACTGAAGCTTTCTTT.

The chain carries TRBV5-1 and TRBJ2-7; possibly TRBD1 for D (6 bases). This CDR3 has 15 residues. V lost 0 bases, J lost 6 bases, and 16 bases lay in between. Per germline, CDR1 SGHRS and CDR2 YFSETQ. CDR3 nucleotides: TGCGCCAGCAGCTTGGCAACGACAGGTTTCGGCGAGCAGTACTTC. Translating gives CASSLATTGFGEQYF.

The J gene is TRBJ1-5, the V gene TRBV7-2; no clear D. Per the germline V gene, CDR1 is SGHTA and CDR2 is FQGNSA. Trimming stripped 2 bases from V and 7 bases from J, with 9 bases between. The CDR3 consists of 13 residues. Here the CDR3 reads CASSLRGGQPQHF. The CDR3, as DNA: TGTGCCAGCAGCTTACGGGGAGGACAGCCCCAGCATTTT.

The genes are TRBV29-1 and TRBJ2-1; no firm D call. Germline values: CDR1 SQVTM, CDR2 ANQGSEA. V was cut by 3 bases and J by 0 bases, with 12 bases left in between. CDR3 length: 15 amino acids. The CDR3, as DNA: TGCAGCGTTGAGGGTGACACCCGCTCCTACAATGAGCAGTTCTTC. Amino acids: CSVEGDTRSYNEQFF.

This rearrangement joins TRBV7-2 to TRBJ2-5, with 7 bases aligning to TRBD1. J was trimmed by 6 bases and V by 5 bases; bases with no gene match: 9. This CDR3 spans 14 amino acids. Germline V lookup: CDR1 SGHTA, CDR2 FQGNSA. CDR3 bases: TGTGCCAGCAGCCGGGACAGTGGAATGAAGACCCAGTACTTC. Its protein is CASSRDSGMKTQYF.

This chain uses TRBV18 with TRBJ2-1, with 9 positions matching TRBD2. V dropped 2 bases and J dropped 5; count of bases not matched to a gene: 1. Looked up from germline, CDR1 is KGHSH and CDR2 is LQKENI. CDR3 length: 14 residues. CDR3 amino acids: CASSPAGGHNEQFF. The CDR3 bases are TGTGCCAGCTCACCAGCGGGGGGGCACAATGAGCAGTTCTTC.

This chain joins TRBV19 and TRBJ1-1; D remains ambiguous. The CDR3 is 13 residues long. Trimming shortened V by 4 bases and J by 0 bases, and 6 bases separated the two germline ends. Germline CDR1 LNHDA, CDR2 SQIVND (reference sequence). The CDR3 region has the DNA TGTGCCAGTAGTAAGTACTTGAACACTGAAGCTTTCTTT. Protein sequence: CASSKYLNTEAFF.